These 28 T cell receptor beta chains came from one sample sequenced in a study of control samples from healthy donors and cancer patients. Generated by immunoSEQ multiplex PCR, the TCRdb table keeps only in-frame clones and is missing some. The sample holds about 210,000 clones. Material: blood. These receptors were collected from a woman aged 25 to 39 in good health.

V is TRBV27 and J is TRBJ1-1; TRBD1 aligns across 7 bases. Per the germline V gene, CDR1 is MNHEY and CDR2 is SMNVEV (reference sequence). The CDR3 is made up of 14 amino acids. The J segment lost 4 bases and the V segment lost 2 bases, leaving 4 bases of the junction unmatched. CDR3 sequence (DNA): TGTGCCAGCAGTTTAGCGGCAGGGGGCACTGAAGCTTTCTTT. Amino acids: CASSLAAGGTEAFF.

The chain employs TRBV29-1 and TRBJ2-3; either TRBD1 or TRBD2 may supply D (6 bases each). The CDR3 totals 14 residues. V was trimmed by 7 bases and J by 4 bases, leaving 18 bases between them. Looked up from germline, CDR1 is SQVTM and CDR2 is ANQGSEA. The CDR3 DNA reads as TGCAGCGCCGGGGGCCTTTTCGGGGCAGATACGCAGTATTTT. Its translation: CSAGGLFGADTQYF.

The rearrangement links TRBV5-4 to TRBJ1-6, with D possibly matching TRBD1 (6 bases). The germline gives CDR1 SGHNT, CDR2 YYREEE (reference sequence). There are 18 residues in the CDR3. V was pared by 1 base and J by 0 bases, with 14 bases between. The CDR3 is CASSLIGTGLSYNSPLHF. CDR3 DNA sequence: TGTGCCAGCAGCTTGATAGGAACAGGGCTCTCCTATAATTCACCCCTCCACTTT.

The rearrangement links TRBV28 to TRBJ1-1, with TRBD1 matching over 8 bases. Germline-derived CDR1 and CDR2 are MDHEN and SYDVKM. With V trimmed by 2 bases and J by 6 bases, 2 bases remained unmatched. CDR3 length: 13 amino acids. Here the CDR3 DNA reads TGTGCCAGCAGTTTAGGACAGGGTCCTGAAGCTTTCTTT. Protein: CASSLGQGPEAFF.

J is TRBJ2-2 and V is TRBV10-2, with 7 bases identical to TRBD2. CDR3 length: 15 residues. Germline trimming cut 6 bases from V and 4 bases from J; bases unmatched to any gene: 8. CDR1 and CDR2 from the germline V gene are WSHSY and SAAADI. The CDR3 DNA reads as TGCGCCAGCAGCGGGGGGACTTCCCTCACCGGGGAGCTGTTTTTT. It is translated as CASSGGTSLTGELFF.

For the CDR3, the DNA is TGCGCCAGCAGCTTGGGTCCGGGGCCCATATATTTT. Translating it yields CASSLGPGPIYF. The V call is TRBV5-1, the J call TRBJ1-3; D possibly corresponds to TRBD1 (5 bases). The V gene lost 0 bases and the J gene lost 11 bases, with 9 bases spanning the gap. The CDR3 consists of 12 residues. The germline CDR1 and CDR2 sequences are SGHRS and YFSETQ.

The chain joins TRBV7-9 to TRBJ1-1; tentative D call: TRBD1 (5 bases). Germline loops: CDR1 SEHNR, CDR2 FQNEAQ (reference sequence). Trimming left V 5 bases short and J 4 bases short, with 17 bases between. The CDR3 runs 15 residues. The CDR3 region has the DNA TGTGCCAGCAGCCCCGGCGGGGGAATGGCCACTGAAGCTTTCTTT. This translates into CASSPGGGMATEAFF.

The chain is built from TRBV2 and TRBJ1-2, with 9 bases identical to TRBD1. The CDR3 totals 14 residues. J was trimmed by 9 bases and V by 5 bases; bases with no gene match: 10. Germline V gene sequence: CDR1 SNHLY, CDR2 FYNNEI. The CDR3 bases are TGTGCCAGCAGTCCCGGGACAGGGTTTTCAAGCTACACCTTC. Amino acid sequence: CASSPGTGFSSYTF.

The V call is TRBV19, the J call TRBJ2-7; possibly TRBD1 for D (6 bases). The CDR3 covers 15 residues. V was clipped by 6 bases and J by 4 bases, with 19 bases between them. CDR1 LNHDA and CDR2 SQIVND come from the germline V gene (reference sequence). In nucleotides, the CDR3 is TGTGCCAGTAGCTGGAACCAGGGGAGAGCTTACGAGCAGTACTTC. Its protein is CASSWNQGRAYEQYF.

The rearrangement links TRBV11-2 to TRBJ2-7; D possibly uses TRBD1 or TRBD2 (5 bases each). Germline CDR1 is SGHAT and CDR2 is FQNNGV. With 6 bases removed from V and 2 bases from J, the gap between germline ends came to 17 bases. This CDR3 has 15 amino acids. In nucleotides, the CDR3 is TGTGCCAGCAGTCAAAGGGGCGGGCCAGCCTACGAGCAGTACTTC. Its translation: CASSQRGGPAYEQYF.

In DNA, the CDR3 is TGTGCCAGCAGCTTGTTGGGACTAGCGTCAGATACGCAGTATTTT. It yields the protein CASSLLGLASDTQYF. V usage is TRBV5-4 and J usage is TRBJ2-3, with 10 positions matching TRBD2. Germline V gene lookup returns CDR1 SGHNT and CDR2 YYREEE (reference sequence). Trimming cost V 1 base and J 4 bases; bases outside gene matches: 3. This CDR3 comprises 15 residues.

CDR3 residues: CASSQGRGIEQYF. As DNA, the CDR3 is TGCGCCAGCAGCCAAGGGCGAGGGATCGAGCAGTACTTC. The chain is built from TRBV4-1 and TRBJ2-7; possible D gene TRBD2, 5 bases. Germline lookup yields CDR1 MGHRA and CDR2 YSYEKL. Trimming stripped 1 base from V and 6 bases from J, with 10 bases between. The CDR3 has 13 residues.

The chain carries TRBV10-3 and TRBJ2-7; TRBD2 matches 7 bases. Germline V gene sequence: CDR1 ENHRY, CDR2 SYGVKD. Germline trimming cut 6 bases from V and 1 base from J; bases unmatched to any gene: 15. The CDR3 is made up of 17 amino acids. CDR3 nucleotide sequence: TGTGCCATCAGAGGGACCAGGAGCAGGGACTATTCCTACGAGCAGTACTTC. Translated: CAIRGTRSRDYSYEQYF.

The genes are TRBV27 and TRBJ1-1, with a possible D match to TRBD1 (6 bases). Germline-derived CDR1 and CDR2 are MNHEY and SMNVEV (reference sequence). This CDR3 comprises 13 residues. The germline V and J ends were trimmed by 4 bases and 6 bases, with 12 bases remaining between them. CDR3 bases: TGTGCCAGCAGTTGGGCCCCAGGGGCTGAAGCTTTCTTT. Amino acids: CASSWAPGAEAFF.

The chain has TRBV28 and TRBJ2-1, with D unclear. The CDR3 extends over 12 amino acids. Germline V gives CDR1 MDHEN, CDR2 SYDVKM. The V end was cut by 6 bases, the J end by 5 bases, with 8 bases between. The CDR3 is CASSLTHNEQFF. In DNA form, the CDR3 reads TGTGCCAGCAGCCTCACACACAATGAGCAGTTCTTC.

This sequence joins TRBV6-1 and TRBJ1-6; TRBD1 aligns across 7 bases. V dropped 2 bases and J dropped 7; count of bases not matched to a gene: 8. The CDR3 consists of 16 residues. Germline V CDR1 and CDR2: MNHNS, SASEGT. DNA of the CDR3: TGTGCCAGCAGTGAAAGGGCGACAGGGAGCAATTCACCCCTCCACTTT. Its protein is CASSERATGSNSPLHF.

The rearrangement links TRBV19 to TRBJ1-5; TRBD1 matches at 9 bases. Germline V CDR1 and CDR2: LNHDA, SQIVND (reference sequence). This CDR3 is built from 15 residues. V shed 10 bases and J 6 bases; nucleotides not matched to a gene: 13. The CDR3 loop is CATRREDRGGQPQHF. DNA for the CDR3: TGTGCCACCAGAAGAGAGGACAGGGGCGGTCAGCCCCAGCATTTT.

The chain uses TRBV6-1 and TRBJ2-1; 15 bases match TRBD2. Unmatched junction bases numbered 0, after V lost 4 bases and J lost 2 bases. CDR1 is MNHNS, CDR2 SASEGT, per germline. The CDR3 is made up of 16 amino acids. CDR3 sequence (DNA): TGTGCCAGCAGTGGGACTAGCGGGGGGGCCTACAATGAGCAGTTCTTC. Translating gives CASSGTSGGAYNEQFF.

This sequence joins TRBV3-1 (or the pseudogene TRBV3-2) and TRBJ1-2; D is perhaps TRBD1 (6 bases). From germline, CDR1 is LGHDT and CDR2 YNNKEL (reference sequence). V shed 2 bases and J shed 10 bases, with 17 bases lying between them. This CDR3 spans 14 amino acids. Here the CDR3 DNA reads TGTGCCAGCAGCCAACTTACAGGGCCCCTCGCCTACACCTTC. Residues: CASSQLTGPLAYTF.

The J gene is TRBJ1-6, the V gene TRBV27; D might be TRBD1 (5 bases). Germline V lookup: CDR1 MNHEY, CDR2 SMNVEV (reference sequence). V lost 4 bases, J lost 10 bases, and 11 bases lay in between. The CDR3 loop spans 13 amino acids. The CDR3 DNA follows: TGTGCCAGCAGTTCAGGGACCTTATCACCCCTCCACTTT. Amino acid sequence: CASSSGTLSPLHF.

This rearrangement joins TRBV6-2 or TRBV6-3 to TRBJ1-2; 9 positions agree with TRBD1. The ends lost 3 bases at V and 8 bases at J; junction bases unmatched: 4. The germline gives CDR1 MNHEY, CDR2 SVGEGT. This CDR3 region has 13 residues. The CDR3 region is CASSYRDRDGYTF. CDR3 DNA sequence: TGTGCCAGCAGTTATAGGGACAGGGACGGCTACACCTTC.

J is TRBJ2-7 and V is TRBV6-5; 7 nucleotides line up with TRBD1. Per the germline V gene, CDR1 is MNHEY and CDR2 is SVGAGI. This CDR3 spans 16 amino acids. V was clipped by 2 bases and J by 0 bases; unmatched bases: 7. CDR3 nucleotides: TGTGCCAGCAGTTACGAGGGACAGTTGAGCTCCTACGAGCAGTACTTC. Protein sequence: CASSYEGQLSSYEQYF.

The chain is built from TRBV28 and TRBJ1-1; 8 nucleotides match TRBD1. The V and J ends lost 4 bases and 7 bases, in that order; junction bases with no gene match: 14. Per the germline V gene, CDR1 is MDHEN and CDR2 is SYDVKM. The CDR3 consists of 16 residues. DNA for the CDR3: TGTGCCAGCAGTTCCGGACAGGGATTGCCCCTGAGTGAAGCTTTCTTT. Protein sequence: CASSSGQGLPLSEAFF.

This rearrangement joins TRBV15 to TRBJ1-1; D is uncertain. The V end was cut by 0 bases, the J end by 1 base, with 3 bases between. Looked up from germline, CDR1 is LNHNV and CDR2 is YYDKDF (reference sequence). The CDR3 is 13 amino acids. The CDR3 sequence is CATSRERNTEAFF. CDR3 DNA: TGTGCCACCAGCAGAGAGCGGAACACTGAAGCTTTCTTT. Looking up the rest from reference TRBV15 and TRBJ1-1 gives the full variable domain: DAMVIQNPRYQVTQFGKPVTLSCSQTLNHNVMYWYQQKSSQAPKLLFHYYDKDFNNEADTPDNFQSRRPNTSFCFLDIRSPGLGDTAMYLCATSRERNTEAFFGQGTRLTVV.

Note on this clone: The sample has other DNA sequences that encode this CDR3 too. The chain employs TRBV5-1 and TRBJ2-5; D is uncertain. Trimming took off 3 bases at V and 1 base at J, with 1 base between the two ends. The CDR3 has 11 amino acids. Germline-derived CDR1 and CDR2 are SGHRS and YFSETQ. CDR3 nucleotides: TGCGCCAGCAGCTCCCAAGAGACCCAGTACTTC. Residues: CASSSQETQYF.

This chain connects TRBV7-9 to TRBJ2-5; 12 bases line up with TRBD2. Unmatched junction bases numbered 3, after V lost 0 bases and J lost 1 base. This CDR3 region has 17 residues. Germline-derived CDR1 and CDR2 are SEHNR and FQNEAQ (reference sequence). CDR3 nucleotides: TGTGCCAGCAGCTTAGCGGGGACTAGCGGGCGCCAAGAGACCCAGTACTTC. Translated: CASSLAGTSGRQETQYF. Full variable domain (remainder filled in from reference TRBV7-9 and TRBJ2-5): DTGVSQNPRHKITKRGQNVTFRCDPISEHNRLYWYRQTLGQGPEFLTYFQNEAQLEKSRLLSDRFSAERPKGSFSTLEIQRTEQGDSAMYLCASSLAGTSGRQETQYFGPGTRLLVL.

The chain links TRBV2 to TRBJ2-2, with TRBD1 as a possible D gene (5 bases). Trimming took 7 bases from V and 3 from J, leaving 12 bases between them. The CDR3 runs 14 residues. Germline V gene data show CDR1 as SNHLY and CDR2 as FYNNEI. The CDR3 loop is CASTVLQDTGELFF. The DNA of the CDR3 is TGTGCCAGCACGGTGTTACAGGACACCGGGGAGCTGTTTTTT.

J is TRBJ1-2 and V is TRBV5-5; D remains unclear. V was trimmed by 0 bases and J by 2 bases, leaving 5 bases between them. This CDR3 has 13 amino acids. Germline V gives CDR1 SGHKS, CDR2 YYEKEE (reference sequence). The CDR3 spells CASSLEGNYGYTF. CDR3 coding DNA: TGTGCCAGCAGCTTGGAGGGCAACTATGGCTACACCTTC.